This T cell receptor beta chain was identified in a study of CD8+ T cells in alopecia areata (dated by TCRdb to the late 2010s). About the investigation overall: The study used high-throughput TCRbeta sequencing to examine T cell clonal expansion in alopecia areata, in both the C3H/HeJ mouse model and human patients. On the human side, TCRbeta sequencing was run on scalp tissue and on sorted CD4+ and CD8+ peripheral blood T cells from healthy controls and from alopecia areata patients with either patchy or totalis/universalis disease. Clonality in the scalp was compared among normal scalp (n=4), patchy alopecia areata scalp (n=8), and alopecia totalis/universalis scalp (n=8). RNA was obtained with the PAXgene miRNA kit for fixed scalp, the miRNeasy kit for PBMCs, and the RNeasy kit for mouse skin. immunoSEQ multiplex PCR using 35 Vbeta forward primers and 13 Jbeta reverse primers was used to amplify TCRbeta CDR3 regions.

Trimming removed 1 base from V and 2 bases from J; the gene matches leave 7 bases unexplained. Taken from cysteine to phenylalanine, the CDR3 has 17 residues. The sequence is cut down to CDR3 DNA, 51 bases in frame from base 1. CDR1 is given as MGHRA and CDR2 as YSYEKL, both from the germline V gene. Overall study results and their limits: Scalp TCR repertoire analysis is complicated because resident alphabeta T cells in normal human skin are also sequenced, whereas mouse skin is dominated by gammadelta T cells. Shared TCR sequences between patients were less evident than in mice, which may be partly attributable to HLA diversity in the patient population. Lesional scalp, especially in alopecia totalis/universalis, showed higher clonality and more expanded CD8+ clones than normal scalp, suggesting antigenic drive.

From alopecia areata patients, peripheral blood was collected along with lesional scalp punch biopsies. PBMCs were separated by density centrifugation and stained for CD3, CD4 and CD8, after which CD4+ and CD8+ T cells were sorted on a FACSAria. Alopecia areata patients who were not treated were recruited through a multicenter biomarker study. In about 5 patients from the biomarker study, blood CD8+ T cells were sorted further into NKG2D-low and NKG2D-high fractions. To prepare the library, the immunoSEQ multiplex PCR assay was applied. To provide template for TCR sequencing, every sample had RNA extracted and reverse transcribed into cDNA. SuperScript III was used for first-strand cDNA synthesis, primed with a 2:1 mix of oligo-dT and random hexamers. A synthetic immune receptor repertoire was used to assess amplification bias, and residual bias was removed computationally. The authors processed their data as follows. Raw reads were preprocessed to remove errors, and CDR3 was defined according to IMGT conventions as the region from the conserved cysteine to phenylalanine. To get clonality, Shannon entropy was normalized by log2 of the number of productive unique TCRs and the result was subtracted from 1. CD4 or CD8 identity of scalp clones was inferred by cross-referencing scalp TCRbeta sequences with sorted blood CD4 and CD8 repertoires. TCRdb took over this immuneACCESS table, retaining in-frame rearrangements with V and J assigned. Such tables are incomplete; in checked studies, under half of the missing clones stem from an unresolved V gene, and the remainder is unexplained. V, J and clone size were drawn from that table, and D and trimming were deduced from the DNA. This sample has 95,000 to 120,000 clones in its table, and 45% to 60% of those were observed once. The ten largest clonotypes hold around 23% of the sample.

About this clone itself: No antigen is known for it. Base qualities are missing; no much larger clone stands one base away.

Sequences were obtained from NKG2D-low CD8+ T cells sorted from blood. Taken with the paper, the label for cell subset or site translates to: sorted CD8+ NKG2D-low blood T cells. Rearrangement joined TRBV4-1 to TRBJ2-3; 9 of the junction bases match TRBD1. The source of this sequence is a human donor with alopecia areata. The CDR3 protein sequence reads: CASSQGWDRVDTDTQYF. At the DNA level, the sequence is TGCGCCAGCAGCCAAGGCTGGGACAGGGTCGACACAGATACGCAGTATTTT.